This T cell receptor (beta chain) was documented in a study of cytomegalovirus exposure and HLA in healthy donors. The PCR employed 60 Vbeta primers together with 13 Jbeta primers. Profiling relied on immunoSEQ multiplex PCR, and the TCRdb table lists in-frame clones only, not all of them. This table holds 95,000 to 100,000 clones, about 81% found once. Study-wide results and caveats: Most likely, a cluster of highly shared sequence variants arose as a sequencing artifact.

CDR3 size: 15 residues. Germline V gene data show CDR1 as SGHTA and CDR2 as FQGNSA. The J segment lost 7 bases and the V segment lost 6 bases, leaving 12 bases of the junction unmatched. Of note for this clone: The antigen remains undetermined.

This chain joins TRBV7-2 and TRBJ2-1, with 7 bases lining up with TRBD2. Material: PBMCs. The clonotype comes from a man aged 50-60 years in good health and CMV-seronegative. The CDR3 DNA follows: TGTGCCAGCAGTTCAAGGTTCGCCGGGGGGAATGAGCAGTTCTTC. It is translated as CASSSRFAGGNEQFF.